This T cell receptor (beta chain) stems from a study of OX40 agonist ivuxolimab in advanced cancers. V was trimmed by 4 bases and J by 7 bases, leaving 20 bases between them. Germline CDR1 and CDR2: SGHDT and YYEEEE. The CDR3 length is 15 residues. TCRdb keeps only in-frame clones here, not all; method: immunoSEQ multiplex PCR. In the table there are around 62,000 clones, around 73% of which are singletons. The chain has TRBV5-6 and TRBJ2-5; D is perhaps TRBD1 (5 bases). Material: CD4+ or CD8+ T cells sorted from blood, obtained in a trial of the OX40 agonist ivuxolimab. This receptor was taken from an adult with an advanced solid tumor such as melanoma, head and neck, liver or kidney cancer. The CDR3 loop is CASSPGRPGLGTQYF. The CDR3, as DNA: TGTGCCAGCAGCCCCGGGCGGCCAGGGCTAGGGACCCAGTACTTC.